Listed below are T cell receptor beta chains from one sample, sequenced in a study of early T cells in non-severe SARS-CoV-2 infection. From the 5' RACE reads, TCRdb called clonotypes with MiXCR, one entry per CDR3 protein. The sample holds about 60,000 distinct CDR3 sequences; 5.5% to 6.5% are singletons and the top ten take 6% to 7%. Sample: whole blood. These receptors came from an adult who was a healthcare worker with PCR-confirmed SARS-CoV-2 infection or an uninfected control (not recorded which). Each CDR3 is given with its conserved first and last residue. A D gene is named only where the DNA matches it firmly. Clone sizes are given selectively: once, few, many, or a class where the clone is expanded.

>-|TRBV29-1|-|TRBJ2-7
CSVGVGHEQYF
TGCAGCGTTGGGGTAGGGCACGAGCAGTACTTC
>few|TRBV5-5|-|TRBJ2-3
CASSFLGGESGNTQYF
TGTGCCAGCAGCTTCTTGGGCGGAGAATCGGGGAATACGCAGTATTTT
>few|TRBV18|-|TRBJ2-2
CASSPLAGNTGELFF
TGTGCCAGCTCACCACTGGCAGGGAACACCGGGGAGCTGTTTTTT
>-|TRBV7-9|-|TRBJ1-1
CASSWDPGPEAFF
TGTGCCAGCAGCTGGGACCCAGGGCCTGAAGCTTTCTTT
>many|TRBV2|-|TRBJ2-1
CASSQTVLEIRGSEQFF
TGTGCCAGCAGCCAAACCGTCCTAGAGATTCGGGGGAGTGAGCAGTTCTTC
>-|TRBV11-3|-|TRBJ2-7
CASSGEQYF
TGTGCCAGCAGCGGGGAGCAGTACTTC
>few|TRBV27|-|TRBJ2-7
CASRQADFFSYEQYF
TGTGCCAGCAGACAAGCGGACTTTTTCTCCTACGAGCAGTACTTC
>many|TRBV10-3|-|TRBJ2-5
CAISESGLKEETQYF
TGTGCCATCAGTGAGTCGGGACTCAAGGAGGAGACCCAGTACTTC
>many|TRBV28|-|TRBJ1-6
CASFGGISYNSPLHF
TGTGCCTCCTTTGGGGGGATCTCCTATAATTCACCCCTCCACTTT
>many|TRBV30|-|TRBJ2-1
CAWSLRNEQFF
TGTGCCTGGAGCCTGAGGAATGAGCAGTTCTTC
>many|TRBV19|-|TRBJ1-5
CASTGWTDSNQPQHF
TGTGCCAGCACCGGGTGGACAGATAGCAATCAGCCCCAGCATTTT
>many|TRBV6-4|-|TRBJ1-1
CASSLSTNTEAFF
TGTGCCAGCAGTCTCAGCACTAACACTGAAGCTTTCTTT
>many|TRBV7-9|-|TRBJ1-2
CASSTTGRIYGYTF
TGTGCCAGCAGCACTACAGGGAGGATCTATGGCTACACCTTC
>-|TRBV11-2|-|TRBJ1-5
CASSPQDRSPNQPQHF
TGTGCCAGCAGCCCACAGGACCGCAGTCCGAATCAGCCCCAGCATTTT
>many|TRBV6-5|-|TRBJ1-3
CASSLNAAAFLKDQGNTIYF
TGTGCCAGCAGCTTGAACGCGGCAGCCTTCTTAAAGGATCAAGGAAACACCATATATTTT
>-|TRBV5-1|TRBD2|TRBJ2-1
CASSLLADRYNEQFF
TGCGCCAGCTCCCTTCTAGCGGACCGTTACAATGAGCAGTTCTTC
>many|TRBV5-4|-|TRBJ2-3
CASSSSSTDTQYF
TGTGCCAGCAGCTCCTCTAGCACAGATACGCAGTATTTT
>many|TRBV20-1|TRBD2|TRBJ2-4
CSAPSGRGIQYF
TGCAGTGCCCCTAGCGGGAGAGGCATTCAGTACTTC
>many|TRBV18|-|TRBJ2-7
CASSPYGTAKSEQYF
TGTGCCAGCTCGCCGTACGGGACGGCAAAATCCGAGCAGTACTTC
>many|TRBV9|-|TRBJ2-4
CASSVEGSGNIQYF
TGTGCCAGCAGCGTAGAGGGGAGTGGAAACATTCAGTACTTC
>many|TRBV29-1|-|TRBJ1-2
CSVQVHYGYTF
TGCAGCGTTCAAGTGCACTATGGCTACACCTTC
>-|TRBV29-1|-|TRBJ2-1
CSVVEGERNEQFF
TGCAGCGTTGTTGAGGGGGAGAGGAATGAGCAGTTCTTC
>few|TRBV10-3|-|TRBJ1-2
CAISTVRESGYTF
TGTGCCATCAGTACCGTCCGGGAATCAGGCTACACCTTC
>-|TRBV4-1|TRBD2|TRBJ2-7
CASSQQTTGTSETREQYF
TGCGCCAGCAGCCAACAAACGACGGGGACTAGCGAAACAAGGGAGCAGTACTTC
>-|TRBV20-1|TRBD1|TRBJ2-2
CSASRGLSTGELFF
TGCAGTGCTAGCAGGGGGCTTAGCACCGGGGAGCTGTTTTTT
>few|TRBV20-1|-|TRBJ2-1
CSASNAYNEQFF
TGCAGTGCCAGTAATGCCTACAATGAGCAGTTCTTC
>once|TRBV23-1|TRBD1|TRBJ2-1
CASSRTGGPNEQFF
TGCGCCAGCAGTCGGACAGGGGGTCCCAATGAGCAGTTCTTC
>few|TRBV19|-|TRBJ2-7
CASSIGGSSYEQYF
TGTGCCAGTAGTATAGGAGGGTCCTCCTACGAGCAGTACTTC
>many|TRBV3-1|-|TRBJ1-6
CASSQEASYNSPLHF
TGTGCCAGCAGCCAAGAAGCCTCCTATAATTCACCCCTCCACTTT
>-|TRBV29-1|-|TRBJ2-5
CSVAGQIETQYF
TGCAGCGTTGCCGGGCAGATAGAGACCCAGTACTTC
>few|TRBV12-3/TRBV12-4|-|TRBJ2-4
CASSLQGAKNIQYF
TGTGCCAGCAGCTTACAGGGAGCCAAAAACATTCAGTACTTC
>many|TRBV20-1|TRBD2|TRBJ2-1
CSAHKLAGGGGEQFF
TGCAGTGCGCATAAGCTAGCGGGAGGCGGGGGTGAGCAGTTCTTC
>medium-sized|TRBV2|-|TRBJ2-6
CASSVTPLSGANVLTF
TGTGCCAGCAGTGTTACCCCGCTCTCTGGGGCCAACGTCCTGACTTTC
>many|TRBV5-1|TRBD2|TRBJ2-1
CASSQLAGANNEQFF
TGCGCCAGCAGCCAACTAGCGGGAGCCAACAATGAGCAGTTCTTC
>many|TRBV6-5|TRBD2|TRBJ2-7
CASSYSASGNYEQYF
TGTGCCAGCAGTTACTCGGCTAGCGGAAACTACGAGCAGTACTTC
>many|TRBV6-2/TRBV6-3|TRBD2|TRBJ2-3
CASSSRGGRGDTQYF
TGTGCCAGCAGTTCCCGGGGGGGCCGAGGAGATACGCAGTATTTT
>many|TRBV29-1|-|TRBJ2-5
CSVVVGAETQYF
TGCAGCGTTGTGGTGGGCGCGGAGACCCAGTACTTC
>many|TRBV6-1|-|TRBJ2-3
CASTRAPTNTQYF
TGTGCCAGCACCAGGGCGCCAACTAATACGCAGTATTTT
>many|TRBV5-5|TRBD1|TRBJ1-1
CASSLQSYRGPDTEAFF
TGTGCCAGCAGCCTACAAAGTTACAGGGGGCCGGACACTGAAGCTTTCTTT
>few|TRBV6-5|TRBD2|TRBJ2-7
CASSYSGLWGGLGEQYF
TGTGCCAGCAGTTACTCGGGGCTATGGGGAGGACTAGGCGAGCAGTACTTC
>many|TRBV6-6|TRBD1|TRBJ2-7
CASRTSGQGHEQYF
TGTGCCAGCAGGACCTCTGGACAGGGACACGAGCAGTACTTC
>few|TRBV20-1|TRBD1|TRBJ2-7
CSALTGQSEQYF
TGCAGTGCCCTGACAGGGCAAAGCGAGCAGTACTTC
>few|TRBV20-1|TRBD2|TRBJ2-1
CSARGTNWNEQFF
TGCAGTGCGCGAGGGACTAATTGGAATGAGCAGTTCTTC
>many|TRBV9|-|TRBJ2-1
CASSGTRQDEQFF
TGTGCCAGCTCCGGGACTCGGCAGGATGAGCAGTTCTTC
>many|TRBV4-3|TRBD2|TRBJ2-1
CASSSTSGGSYNEQFF
TGCGCCAGCAGCTCAACTAGCGGGGGTTCCTACAATGAGCAGTTCTTC
>-|TRBV7-2|TRBD1|TRBJ2-7
CASSLALGQGANEQYF
TGTGCCAGCAGCTTAGCTTTGGGACAGGGGGCGAACGAGCAGTACTTC
>many|TRBV2|TRBD1|TRBJ2-1
CASKDPGQGVIEQFF
TGTGCCAGCAAGGATCCGGGACAGGGGGTGATTGAGCAGTTCTTC
>many|TRBV20-1|TRBD2|TRBJ2-5
CSASSGKQETQYF
TGCAGTGCTTCTAGCGGGAAACAAGAGACCCAGTACTTC
>-|TRBV24-1|TRBD2|TRBJ2-3
CATSDPLAGASDTQYF
TGTGCCACCAGTGATCCCCTAGCGGGAGCTTCAGATACGCAGTATTTT
>few|TRBV3-1|TRBD1|TRBJ2-7
CASTRGPAPTYEQYF
TGTGCCAGCACCAGGGGGCCTGCCCCCACCTACGAGCAGTACTTC
>-|TRBV28|-|TRBJ2-5
CASMQQGRGETQYF
TGTGCCAGCATGCAGCAGGGTAGGGGAGAGACCCAGTACTTC
>many|TRBV30|TRBD1|TRBJ1-2
CAWSDRGRVYGYTF
TGTGCCTGGAGTGACAGGGGGCGCGTCTATGGCTACACCTTC
>few|TRBV19|TRBD2|TRBJ2-1
CASSIGGRAYNEQFF
TGTGCCAGTAGTATAGGCGGGAGGGCCTACAATGAGCAGTTCTTC
>-|TRBV20-1|TRBD1|TRBJ2-7
CSASFTTGGSEQYF
TGCAGTGCTAGCTTTACGACAGGGGGCTCCGAGCAGTACTTC